The 17 T cell receptor beta chains below come from one sample, sequenced in a study of breast tumors, draining lymph nodes, adjacent tissues. Samples came from axillary lymph nodes draining the breast cancer. A single record per CDR3 protein comes from TCRdb applying MiXCR to the multiplex PCR reads. This sample has fewer than 150,000 distinct CDR3 sequences, with 21% found just once. The specimen sequenced was axillary lymph node tissue. All receptors derive from a female donor with breast cancer. Some clones in this sample may be carry-over from other donors' samples.

This clonotype was detected many times. The genes are TRBV27 and TRBJ1-2; maybe TRBD1 (6 bases). The germline V gene encodes CDR1 MNHEY and CDR2 SMNVEV (reference sequence). Trimming cost V 1 base and J 7 bases, with 25 bases left between them. CDR3 length: 18 amino acids. The CDR3 sequence is CASSLFGGPKGGLSGYTF. The CDR3 DNA reads TGTGCCAGCAGTTTATTCGGGGGACCTAAGGGGGGTTTATCTGGCTACACCTTC.

There are many counts of this clonotype. The J gene is TRBJ2-7, the V gene TRBV28, with 9 bases lining up with TRBD1. CDR1 and CDR2 (germline): MDHEN, SYDVKM. The length of the CDR3 is 15 residues. V shed 4 bases, J shed 11 bases, and the junction held 15 bases outside the gene matches. In DNA, the CDR3 is TGTGCCAGCAGTTCCCGGGACAGGGATTTATTGGTTGAGTACTTC. Encoded protein: CASSSRDRDLLVEYF.

This clonotype was seen many times. The chain has TRBV7-9 and TRBJ2-5; perhaps D is TRBD1 or TRBD2 (6 bases each). V lost 6 bases to trimming and J lost 5 bases, with 19 bases between them. CDR3 length: 15 residues. Germline V CDR1 and CDR2: SEHNR, FQNEAQ (reference sequence). The DNA of the CDR3 is TGTGCCAGCAGGGAGGGGGGAGTCCCAGCGGAGACCCAGTACTTC. Translated: CASREGGVPAETQYF.

This clonotype occurred many times. This chain joins TRBV18 and TRBJ2-5, with 8 bases that match TRBD2. Germline assignment: CDR1 KGHSH and CDR2 LQKENI. The CDR3 loop spans 14 amino acids. With 3 bases clipped from V and 5 bases from J, the junction kept 5 bases outside the gene matches. CDR3: CASSPAGGRETQYF. The DNA of the CDR3 is TGTGCCAGCTCACCTGCGGGAGGCCGGGAGACCCAGTACTTC.

Ten or more counts support this clonotype. The chain uses TRBV12-3 or TRBV12-4 and TRBJ2-7; D is unclear. Trimming stripped 6 bases from V and 5 bases from J, with 23 bases between. CDR3 size: 16 residues. CDR3 in amino acids: CASSFVLVSLPDEQYF. The DNA for the CDR3 is TGTGCCAGCAGCTTCGTCTTGGTTAGTCTTCCCGACGAGCAGTACTTC.

In this sample, this clonotype turned up many times. The chain links TRBV20-1 to TRBJ2-7; the D is unclear. Germline V gene data show CDR1 as DFQATT and CDR2 as SNEGSKA (reference sequence). This CDR3 contains 12 residues. The CDR3 region is CTARPANYEQYF. The CDR3 region has the DNA TGCACCGCCCGTCCAGCAAACTACGAGCAGTACTTC.

This clonotype was counted at least ten times. J is TRBJ2-1 and V is TRBV15; D call uncertain. The V end was cut by 0 bases, the J end by 0 bases, with 9 bases between. There are 16 residues in the CDR3. Germline CDR1 LNHNV, CDR2 YYDKDF (reference sequence). The CDR3 loop is CATSRDLVSSYNEQFF. The CDR3 nucleotides are TGTGCCACCAGCAGAGATCTGGTGAGCTCCTACAATGAGCAGTTCTTC.

Here the CDR3 reads CAFWDSLKETQYF. CDR3 coding DNA: TGTGCCTTCTGGGACAGTTTGAAAGAGACCCAGTACTTC. The rearrangement uses TRBV30 and TRBJ2-5, with 7 bases identical to TRBD1. Per the germline V gene, CDR1 is GTSNPN and CDR2 is SVGIG (reference sequence). With V trimmed by 7 bases and J by 3 bases, 8 bases remained unmatched. CDR3 length: 13 residues.

At least ten counts were recorded for this clonotype. V is TRBV5-6 and J is TRBJ1-2; no definite D call. The CDR3 is made up of 14 amino acids. Trimming stripped 4 bases from V and 3 bases from J, with 13 bases between. In germline, CDR1 is SGHDT, CDR2 YYEEEE. DNA for the CDR3: TGTGCCAGCAGCGCAACATGGGCGGACTATGGCTACACCTTC. Its translation: CASSATWADYGYTF.

In regard to this clonotype: One end of the junction fails to match germline, which may point to a read error. V usage is TRBV20-1 and J usage is TRBJ2-1, with 9 bases aligning to TRBD2. CDR1 is DFQATT and CDR2 is SNEGSKA in the germline V gene (reference sequence). CDR3 length: 17 amino acids. CDR3 nucleotides: TGCAGTGCTAACCCGGCCAGCGGGAGGTCCTCCTGCAATGAGCAGTTCTTC. Translation gives CSANPASGRSSCNEQFF.

Only a few counts were recorded for this clonotype. Since a much larger clone is just one base distant, this may be a read error. V usage is TRBV20-1 and J usage is TRBJ2-7, with 13 bases identical to TRBD2. This CDR3 has 15 residues. Germline lookup yields CDR1 DFQATT and CDR2 SNEGSKA (reference sequence). CDR3 sequence: CSAGGLAGLSYGQYF. The CDR3 bases are TGCAGTGCTGGGGGACTAGCGGGACTATCCTACGGGCAGTACTTC.

The genes are TRBV20-1 and TRBJ2-4; D might be TRBD1 or TRBD2, each matching 5 bases. The CDR3 spans 15 residues. Per germline, CDR1 DFQATT and CDR2 SNEGSKA (reference sequence). Trimming cost V 5 bases and J 6 bases, with 20 bases left between them. Here the CDR3 reads CSAHGGGVRSNIQYF. The DNA for the CDR3 is TGCAGTGCTCACGGTGGGGGAGTTAGGTCAAACATTCAGTACTTC.

Of note for this clonotype: This sequence may be a read error, since a much larger clone differs from it by one base. This CDR3 is missing its conserved last phenylalanine or tryptophan, likely due to a read error. This chain joins TRBV20-1 and TRBJ2-2; TRBD2 matches at 12 bases. Germline V gene sequence: CDR1 DFQATT, CDR2 SNEGSKA (reference sequence). Trimming removed 6 bases from V and 2 bases from J; junction bases left unmatched: 7. The CDR3 loop spans 16 amino acids. The CDR3 sequence: CSANPSGRANTGELFL. Written as DNA, the CDR3 is TGCAGTGCAAACCCTAGCGGGAGGGCCAACACCGGGGAGCTGTTTCTT.

This clonotype occurred many times. The rearrangement joins TRBV5-5 to TRBJ2-7, with 8 bases lining up with TRBD2. Germline V gene data show CDR1 as SGHKS and CDR2 as YYEKEE (reference sequence). This CDR3 comprises 15 residues. V shed 3 bases and J 3 bases; nucleotides not matched to a gene: 8. For the CDR3, the DNA is TGTGCCAGCAGCTGGGGGGTCGGGACTAGCTACGAGCAGTACTTC. It encodes CASSWGVGTSYEQYF. Combining the CDR3 with reference TRBV5-5 and TRBJ2-7 gives the whole variable domain DAGVTQSPTHLIKTRGQQVTLRCSPISGHKSVSWYQQVLGQGPQFIFQYYEKEERGRGNFPDRFSARQFPNYSSELNVNALLLGDSALYLCASSWGVGTSYEQYFGPGTRLTVT.

Turning to this clonotype: This may come from a read error, since a much larger clone is one base off. The genes are TRBV5-4 and TRBJ2-2, with TRBD2 identical over 7 bases. The CDR3 is 15 amino acids. Germline-derived CDR1 and CDR2 are SGHNT and YYREEE (reference sequence). V shed 6 bases and J 6 bases; nucleotides not matched to a gene: 11. The CDR3, as DNA: TGTGCCAGCATGCCCGGGACTACCTCCGCCGGGGAGCTGTTTTTT. Translated, it gives CASMPGTTSAGELFF.

As to this clonotype: A much larger clone is a single base away; this may be a read error. This rearrangement joins TRBV6-1 to TRBJ2-7; 8 bases align to TRBD1. The V segment lost 0 bases and the J segment 9 bases; nucleotides outside the gene matches: 10. CDR3 length: 15 residues. CDR1 is MNHNS and CDR2 is SASEGT in the germline V gene. The CDR3, as DNA: TGTGCCAGCAGTGAAGCCGGTCAGGGGGCAGGGGGGCAGTACTTC. It is translated as CASSEAGQGAGGQYF.

This clonotype was counted at least ten times. The chain couples TRBV20-1 to TRBJ2-3; 8 nucleotides match TRBD2. This CDR3 is built from 13 residues. Germline V gene lookup returns CDR1 DFQATT and CDR2 SNEGSKA (reference sequence). V gave up 6 bases and J gave up 4 bases; unmatched junction bases: 6. CDR3 DNA: TGCAGTGCATCTAGCGGGCGCGCAGATACGCAGTATTTT. Translating it yields CSASSGRADTQYF.